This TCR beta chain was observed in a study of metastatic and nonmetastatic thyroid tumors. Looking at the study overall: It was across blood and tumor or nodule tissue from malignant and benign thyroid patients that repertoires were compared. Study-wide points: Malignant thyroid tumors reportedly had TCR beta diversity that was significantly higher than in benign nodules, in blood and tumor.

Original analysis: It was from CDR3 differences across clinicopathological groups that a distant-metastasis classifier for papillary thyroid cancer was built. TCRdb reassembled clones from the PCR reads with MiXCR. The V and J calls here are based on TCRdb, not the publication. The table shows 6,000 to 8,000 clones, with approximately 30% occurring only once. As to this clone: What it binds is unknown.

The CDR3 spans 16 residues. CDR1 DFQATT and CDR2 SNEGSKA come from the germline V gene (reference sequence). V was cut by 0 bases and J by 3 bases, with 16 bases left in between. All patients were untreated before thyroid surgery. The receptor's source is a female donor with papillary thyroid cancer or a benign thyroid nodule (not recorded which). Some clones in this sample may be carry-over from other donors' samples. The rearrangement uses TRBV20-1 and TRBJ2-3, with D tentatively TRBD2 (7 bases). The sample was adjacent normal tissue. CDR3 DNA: TGCAGTGCTAGAGACCCCCTCGGGGGGCGGACAGATACGCAGTATTTT. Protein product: CSARDPLGGRTDTQYF.